These 26 T cell receptor beta chains came from one sample sequenced in a study of vaccination effects on CD4 cells after COVID-19. A 10-day culture period preceded the isolation of CD4+ T cells. TCRdb's copy holds only in-frame clones and misses some; the assay was immunoSEQ multiplex PCR. Among roughly 36,000 clones listed, 60% to 75% were seen once. No antigen has been assigned to these receptors. The sample here was CD4+ T cells from PBMCs cultured without peptide, taken before COVID-19 vaccination. The origin of the receptors is a human donor who received a COVID-19 vaccine.

The V gene is TRBV18, the J gene TRBJ2-7; TRBD2 aligns across 9 bases. Germline lookup yields CDR1 KGHSH and CDR2 LQKENI. Trimming took 5 bases from V and 7 from J; bases not matched to a gene: 6. This CDR3 has 13 residues. CDR3 bases: TGTGCCAGCTCAACCGGGACTAGCCAGGAGCAGTACTTC. Its protein product is CASSTGTSQEQYF.

This clone was observed a handful of times. CDR3 nucleotides: TGTGCCAGCAGCTTAGAAGGTGATCAGCCCCAGCATTTT. Protein product: CASSLEGDQPQHF. The V call is TRBV7-9, the J call TRBJ1-5; D is uncertain. Trimming pared 1 base from V and 5 bases from J, leaving 6 bases between. The CDR3 covers 13 residues. Per the germline V gene, CDR1 is SEHNR and CDR2 is FQNEAQ (reference sequence).

The gene calls are TRBV6-1 and TRBJ2-3; the D gene is possibly TRBD2 (5 bases). CDR1 is MNHNS, CDR2 SASEGT, per germline. CDR3 length equals 15 residues. Trimming took off 3 bases at V and 7 bases at J, with 17 bases between the two ends. The chain's CDR3 is CASSEGVEGRHTQYF. Written as DNA, the CDR3 is TGTGCCAGCAGTGAGGGAGTCGAGGGTCGTCATACGCAGTATTTT.

The chain carries TRBV15 and TRBJ1-6; no definite D call. V lost 1 base, J lost 0 bases, and 13 bases lay in between. Germline CDR1 reads LNHNV; CDR2 reads YYDKDF (reference sequence). The CDR3 runs to 18 residues. In nucleotides, the CDR3 is TGTGCCACCAGCAGAGCGGAGCAGACCTTCTCCTATAATTCACCCCTCCACTTT. Protein sequence: CATSRAEQTFSYNSPLHF.

The chain carries TRBV19 and TRBJ1-5, with 7 nucleotides matching TRBD1. The CDR3 loop spans 14 amino acids. Per germline, CDR1 LNHDA and CDR2 SQIVND (reference sequence). The J segment lost 10 bases and the V segment lost 5 bases, leaving 11 bases of the junction unmatched. CDR3 DNA sequence: TGTGCCAGTAGTCCCAACAGGGGCATCACCCCCCAGCATTTT. Protein sequence: CASSPNRGITPQHF.

J is TRBJ2-7 and V is TRBV14, with TRBD1 identical over 11 bases. The junction had 4 bases not matched to a gene; V was cut back by 1 base and J by 8 bases. The CDR3 is made up of 14 amino acids. Germline CDR1 and CDR2: SGHDN and FVKESK. The CDR3 bases are TGTGCCAGCAGCCAAGGGACAGGGGGCCTGAAGCAGTACTTC. Protein sequence: CASSQGTGGLKQYF.

The gene calls are TRBV4-1 and TRBJ1-1; D unresolved. This CDR3 comprises 17 residues. Germline V lookup: CDR1 MGHRA, CDR2 YSYEKL. V lost 4 bases, J lost 1 base, and 19 bases lay in between. The CDR3 spells CASSPNPAKGGNTEAFF. In nucleotides, the CDR3 is TGCGCCAGCAGCCCCAACCCGGCGAAGGGAGGGAACACTGAAGCTTTCTTT.

This clone was seen more than once but under ten times. The V and J genes are TRBV6-5 and TRBJ1-5, with unresolved D. The CDR3 sequence is 11 residues long. Germline V gives CDR1 MNHEY, CDR2 SVGAGI. Trimming took 11 bases from V and 7 from J, leaving 12 bases between them. CDR3 amino acids: CACGPGQPQHF. DNA for the CDR3: TGTGCCTGCGGGCCGGGGCAGCCCCAGCATTTT.

V gene TRBV2 combines with J gene TRBJ2-7; D is undetermined. The CDR3 is 12 residues long. Germline CDR1 SNHLY, CDR2 FYNNEI. Trimming removed 3 bases at V and 4 bases at J, with 7 bases between. The CDR3 protein is CASSDRAYEQYF. The CDR3 coding sequence is TGTGCCAGCAGTGATCGGGCGTACGAGCAGTACTTC.

The V gene is TRBV7-2, the J gene TRBJ2-3; 9 positions agree with TRBD2. This CDR3 is 15 amino acids long. CDR1 and CDR2 (germline): SGHTA, FQGNSA. Germline trimming cut 0 bases from V and 2 bases from J; bases unmatched to any gene: 0. The CDR3 DNA sequence: TGTGCCAGCAGCTTAGCGGGACTAGCCACAGATACGCAGTATTTT. Translated, it gives CASSLAGLATDTQYF.

This clone was seen more than once but under ten times. The V and J genes are TRBV28 and TRBJ2-2, with TRBD1 matching 8 bases. Trimming removed 9 bases from V and 2 bases from J; junction bases left unmatched: 17. The CDR3 contains 18 residues. Germline V gene sequence: CDR1 MDHEN, CDR2 SYDVKM. In DNA form, the CDR3 reads TGTGCCAGAGCACTTATCCCGCCGGACAGGGAAAACACCGGGGAGCTGTTTTTT. Protein product: CARALIPPDRENTGELFF. The full variable domain, in which reference TRBV28 and TRBJ2-2 provide the parts outside the CDR3, is DVKVTQSSRYLVKRTGEKVFLECVQDMDHENMFWYRQDPGLGLRLIYFSYDVKMKEKGDIPEGYSVSREKKERFSLILESASTNQTSMYLCARALIPPDRENTGELFFGEGSRLTVL.

The gene calls are TRBV5-1 and TRBJ2-7; 15 bases map to TRBD2. The germline gives CDR1 SGHRS, CDR2 YFSETQ. The CDR3 extends over 17 amino acids. V shed 7 bases and J 4 bases; nucleotides not matched to a gene: 12. The CDR3 nucleotides are TGCGCCAGCTCCCGGGCCGGGACTAGCGGGGGGCCGTACGAGCAGTACTTC. This encodes CASSRAGTSGGPYEQYF. The variable domain in full, with the rest retrieved from reference TRBV5-1 and TRBJ2-7, is KAGVTQTPRYLIKTRGQQVTLSCSPISGHRSVSWYQQTPGQGLQFLFEYFSETQRNKGNFPGRFSGRQFSNSRSEMNVSTLELGDSALYLCASSRAGTSGGPYEQYFGPGTRLTVT.

The V and J genes are TRBV9 and TRBJ1-6; maybe TRBD1 (5 bases). Looked up from germline, CDR1 is SGDLS and CDR2 is YYNGEE. Between the trimmed V and J ends, which lost 3 bases and 9 bases, there was a span of 16 bases. This CDR3 region has 15 residues. CDR3 sequence (DNA): TGTGCCAGCAGCGGAGGACGGGGCTTTAGTTCACCCCTCCACTTT. Protein sequence: CASSGGRGFSSPLHF.

The chain has TRBV5-5 and TRBJ1-4; a weak D match, TRBD1 (5 bases). The CDR3 contains 15 residues. The germline V gene encodes CDR1 SGHKS and CDR2 YYEKEE (reference sequence). Trimming shortened V by 2 bases and J by 5 bases, and 13 bases separated the two germline ends. CDR3 coding DNA: TGTGCCAGCAGCTTATTGGGGCAGCAGAATGAAAAACTGTTTTTT. Its protein product is CASSLLGQQNEKLFF.

The V gene is TRBV19, the J gene TRBJ1-1, with 12 bases lining up with TRBD1. With V trimmed by 2 bases and J by 1 base, 8 bases remained unmatched. This CDR3 has 18 amino acids. CDR1 and CDR2 from the germline V gene are LNHDA and SQIVND (reference sequence). The CDR3 DNA follows: TGTGCCAGTAGTATAAGGGACAGGGGGCGCGTATGGAACACTGAAGCTTTCTTT. Residues: CASSIRDRGRVWNTEAFF.

The chain is built from TRBV4-3 and TRBJ2-3; 9 bases agree with TRBD2. The ends lost 0 bases at V and 5 bases at J; junction bases unmatched: 3. Germline CDR1 LGHNA, CDR2 YSLEER. The length of the CDR3 is 15 residues. The DNA for the CDR3 is TGCGCCAGCAGCCAAGAAAGTAGCGGGGGAGATACGCAGTATTTT. Translated: CASSQESSGGDTQYF.

V gene TRBV6-5 combines with J gene TRBJ1-2; D is unresolved. CDR1 MNHEY and CDR2 SVGAGI come from the germline V gene. The CDR3 spans 13 residues. The germline V and J ends were trimmed by 6 bases and 5 bases, with 13 bases remaining between them. CDR3: CASRESLGYGYTF. The DNA for the CDR3 is TGTGCCAGCAGGGAGAGTTTGGGGTATGGCTACACCTTC.

V usage is TRBV3-1 (or the pseudogene TRBV3-2) and J usage is TRBJ1-5; 9 bases map to TRBD1. The ends lost 5 bases at V and 5 bases at J; junction bases unmatched: 4. In germline, CDR1 is LGHDT, CDR2 YNNKEL (reference sequence). The CDR3 extends over 14 amino acids. The CDR3 nucleotides are TGTGCCAGCAGCAGGACAGGGGCCGATCAGCCCCAGCATTTT. Encoded protein: CASSRTGADQPQHF.

The V and J genes are TRBV19 and TRBJ1-1, with no clear D. Germline CDR1 and CDR2: LNHDA and SQIVND (reference sequence). V lost 6 bases, J lost 1 base, and 15 bases lay in between. The CDR3 has 15 residues. The CDR3 region is CASSRRISSNTEAFF. The CDR3 nucleotides read TGTGCCAGTAGCAGACGGATAAGCTCGAACACTGAAGCTTTCTTT.

The chain employs TRBV3-1 (or the pseudogene TRBV3-2) and TRBJ2-1; the match to TRBD2 covers 10 bases. CDR1 LGHDT and CDR2 YNNKEL come from the germline V gene (reference sequence). J lost 9 bases, V lost 2 bases, and 7 bases had no gene match. The CDR3 covers 15 residues. The CDR3 region has the DNA TGTGCCAGCAGCCAACTAGCGGGAGTGTTGGGTGAGCAGTTCTTC. Translation gives CASSQLAGVLGEQFF.

The rearrangement joins TRBV12-3 or TRBV12-4 to TRBJ2-2, with D tentatively TRBD1 (6 bases). The CDR3 sequence is 13 residues long. Between the trimmed V and J ends, which lost 4 bases and 6 bases, there was a span of 9 bases. The CDR3 is CASSSTGPGELFF. Written as DNA, the CDR3 is TGTGCCAGCAGTTCCACAGGGCCCGGGGAGCTGTTTTTT.

This clone was seen a handful of times. The chain couples TRBV5-4 to TRBJ2-1; TRBD2 agrees at 10 bases. CDR3 length: 12 amino acids. V dropped 0 bases and J dropped 14; count of bases not matched to a gene: 2. Germline CDR1 SGHNT, CDR2 YYREEE (reference sequence). The CDR3 reads CASSLVGTSEFF. CDR3 nucleotides: TGTGCCAGCAGCTTGGTGGGGACTAGCGAGTTCTTC. Full variable domain (remainder filled in from reference TRBV5-4 and TRBJ2-1): ETGVTQSPTHLIKTRGQQVTLRCSSQSGHNTVSWYQQALGQGPQFIFQYYREEENGRGNFPPRFSGLQFPNYSSELNVNALELDDSALYLCASSLVGTSEFFGPGTRLTVL.

V gene TRBV3-1 (or the pseudogene TRBV3-2) combines with J gene TRBJ1-2; D unclear. This CDR3 has 16 amino acids. Trimming took 0 bases from V and 5 from J, leaving 16 bases between them. CDR1 and CDR2 from the germline V gene are LGHDT and YNNKEL (reference sequence). The CDR3: CASSQEALASQYGYTF. CDR3 DNA sequence: TGTGCCAGCAGCCAAGAAGCCCTCGCCAGCCAGTATGGCTACACCTTC.

This clone came up once. The gene calls are TRBV6-5 and TRBJ1-1; 7 bases map to TRBD1. The CDR3 is 16 amino acids. V was clipped by 1 base and J by 4 bases; unmatched bases: 9. The V gene's germline CDR1 is MNHEY and CDR2 SVGAGI. This CDR3 is CASSYLRPGGGTEAFF. CDR3 nucleotide sequence: TGTGCCAGCAGTTACTTACGACCAGGGGGGGGCACTGAAGCTTTCTTT.

This CDR3 is CASSQQGKASNQPQHF. DNA for the CDR3: TGTGCCAGTAGTCAACAGGGAAAGGCCAGCAATCAGCCCCAGCATTTT. The V call is TRBV19, the J call TRBJ1-5, with D maybe TRBD1 (6 bases). Per germline, CDR1 LNHDA and CDR2 SQIVND (reference sequence). The ends were cut back, 5 bases at V and 1 base at J, with 15 bases in the middle. The CDR3 is made up of 16 amino acids.

The chain is built from TRBV20-1 and TRBJ1-1; D gene unclear. Germline V gives CDR1 DFQATT, CDR2 SNEGSKA (reference sequence). The CDR3 totals 13 residues. Trimming took off 3 bases at V and 2 bases at J, with 10 bases between the two ends. CDR3 residues: CSASIRANTEAFF. In DNA, the CDR3 is TGCAGTGCTAGTATCCGGGCTAACACTGAAGCTTTCTTT.